This T cell receptor (beta chain) was recorded in a study of blood T cell repertoires in COVID-19. Study overall: The United States, Italy and Spain were the sources of the acute and convalescent COVID-19 samples. From T cells, B-cell-depleted T cells, or PBMCs came the material, which was cDNA or gDNA.

Per the original data handling: Reference gene primer amplification yielded estimated nucleated cell counts. Produced via immunoSEQ multiplex PCR; TCRdb's table is partial and in-frame only. V and J calls and clone size come straight from that table; D and trimming were deduced from the DNA. The sample has fewer than 400,000 clones; around 85% are singletons. The germline V gene has CDR1 SGDLS and CDR2 YYNGEE. Trimming removed 5 bases from V and 6 bases from J; junction bases left unmatched: 9. The length of the CDR3 is 15 residues. The chain is built from TRBV9 and TRBJ1-2; 11 positions match TRBD1. The sample comprised peripheral blood. The source is a young woman with acute or convalescent COVID-19. The CDR3 is CASSPRTGGRDGYTF. CDR3 DNA sequence: TGTGCCAGCAGTCCCCGGACAGGGGGCCGGGATGGCTACACCTTC.